This TCR beta chain was identified in a study of technical replicates of blood from a few donors. TCRdb's copy holds only in-frame clones and misses some; the assay was immunoSEQ multiplex PCR. The sample has approximately 73,000 clones; about nine tenths are singletons. Trimming shortened V by 6 bases and J by 2 bases, and 7 bases separated the two germline ends. Per the germline V gene, CDR1 is MNHEY and CDR2 is SVGAGI. CDR3 length equals 13 residues. The sample was T cells isolated from PBMCs. The chain has TRBV6-5 and TRBJ2-2; D not resolved. This sequence originates from a human donor in good health. As DNA, the CDR3 is TGTGCCAGCAGACGAGATAACACCGGGGAGCTGTTTTTT. Translated: CASRRDNTGELFF.